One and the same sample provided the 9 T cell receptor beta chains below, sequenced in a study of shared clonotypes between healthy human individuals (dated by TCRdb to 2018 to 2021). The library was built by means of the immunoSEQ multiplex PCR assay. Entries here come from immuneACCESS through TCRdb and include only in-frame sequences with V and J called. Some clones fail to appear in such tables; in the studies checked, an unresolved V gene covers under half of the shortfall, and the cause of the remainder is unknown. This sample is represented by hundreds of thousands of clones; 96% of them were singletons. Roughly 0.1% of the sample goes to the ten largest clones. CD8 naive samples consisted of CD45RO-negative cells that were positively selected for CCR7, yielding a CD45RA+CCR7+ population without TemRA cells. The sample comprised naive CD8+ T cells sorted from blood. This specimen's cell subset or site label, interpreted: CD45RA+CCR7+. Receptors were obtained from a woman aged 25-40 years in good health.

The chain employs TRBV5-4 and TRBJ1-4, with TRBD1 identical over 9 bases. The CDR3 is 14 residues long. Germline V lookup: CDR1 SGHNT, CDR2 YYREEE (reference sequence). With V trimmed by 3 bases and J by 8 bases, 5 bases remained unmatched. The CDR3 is CASSSGTGWEKLFF. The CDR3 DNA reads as TGTGCCAGCAGCTCCGGGACAGGGTGGGAAAAACTGTTTTTT.

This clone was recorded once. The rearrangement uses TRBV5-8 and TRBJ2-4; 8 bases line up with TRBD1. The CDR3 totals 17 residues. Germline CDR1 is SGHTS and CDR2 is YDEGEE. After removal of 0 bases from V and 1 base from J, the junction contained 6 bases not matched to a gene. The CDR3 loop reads CASSLGTGPYAKNIQYF. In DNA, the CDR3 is TGTGCCAGCAGCTTGGGGACAGGGCCCTACGCCAAAAACATTCAGTACTTC.

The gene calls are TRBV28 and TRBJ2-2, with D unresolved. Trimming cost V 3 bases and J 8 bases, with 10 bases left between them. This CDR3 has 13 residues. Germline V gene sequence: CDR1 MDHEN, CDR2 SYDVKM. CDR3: CASSFDIRGELFF. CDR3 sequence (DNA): TGTGCCAGCAGTTTTGATATAAGGGGGGAGCTGTTTTTT.

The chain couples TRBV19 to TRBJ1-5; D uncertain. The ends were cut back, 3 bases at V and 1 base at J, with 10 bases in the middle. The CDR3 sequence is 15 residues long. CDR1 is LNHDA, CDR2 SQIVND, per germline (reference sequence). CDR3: CASSISSLSNQPQHF. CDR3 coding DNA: TGTGCCAGTAGTATTAGCAGCCTAAGCAATCAGCCCCAGCATTTT.

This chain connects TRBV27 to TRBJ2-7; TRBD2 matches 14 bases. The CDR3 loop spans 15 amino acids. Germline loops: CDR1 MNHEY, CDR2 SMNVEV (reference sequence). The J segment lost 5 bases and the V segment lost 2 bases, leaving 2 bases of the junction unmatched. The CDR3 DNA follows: TGTGCCAGCAGTTTAGGGACTAGCGGGAGCGACGAGCAGTACTTC. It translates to CASSLGTSGSDEQYF.

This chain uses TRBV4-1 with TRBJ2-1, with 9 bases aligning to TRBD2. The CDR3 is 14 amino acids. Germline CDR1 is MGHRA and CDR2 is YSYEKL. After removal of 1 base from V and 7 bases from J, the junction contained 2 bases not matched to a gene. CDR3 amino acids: CASSQGLAVNEQFF. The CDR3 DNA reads TGCGCCAGCAGCCAAGGACTAGCGGTAAATGAGCAGTTCTTC.

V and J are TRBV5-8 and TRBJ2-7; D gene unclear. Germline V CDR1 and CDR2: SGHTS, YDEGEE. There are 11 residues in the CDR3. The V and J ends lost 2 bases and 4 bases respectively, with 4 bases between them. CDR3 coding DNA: TGTGCCAGCAGCTTTCCATACGAGCAGTACTTC. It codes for CASSFPYEQYF. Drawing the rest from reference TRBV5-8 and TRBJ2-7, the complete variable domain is EAGVTQSPTHLIKTRGQQATLRCSPISGHTSVYWYQQALGLGLQFLLWYDEGEERNRGNFPPRFSGRQFPNYSSELNVNALELEDSALYLCASSFPYEQYFGPGTRLTVT.

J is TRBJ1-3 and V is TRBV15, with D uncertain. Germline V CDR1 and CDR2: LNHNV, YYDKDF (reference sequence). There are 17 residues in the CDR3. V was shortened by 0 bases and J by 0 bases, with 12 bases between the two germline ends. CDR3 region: CATSRDPQYTSGNTIYF. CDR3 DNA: TGTGCCACCAGCAGAGACCCCCAGTATACCTCTGGAAACACCATATATTTT.

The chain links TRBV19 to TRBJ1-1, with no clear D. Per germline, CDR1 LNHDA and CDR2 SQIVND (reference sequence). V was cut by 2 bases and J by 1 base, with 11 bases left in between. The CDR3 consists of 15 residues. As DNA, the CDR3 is TGTGCCAGTAGTATATCGACAACGTGGAACACTGAAGCTTTCTTT. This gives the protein CASSISTTWNTEAFF.